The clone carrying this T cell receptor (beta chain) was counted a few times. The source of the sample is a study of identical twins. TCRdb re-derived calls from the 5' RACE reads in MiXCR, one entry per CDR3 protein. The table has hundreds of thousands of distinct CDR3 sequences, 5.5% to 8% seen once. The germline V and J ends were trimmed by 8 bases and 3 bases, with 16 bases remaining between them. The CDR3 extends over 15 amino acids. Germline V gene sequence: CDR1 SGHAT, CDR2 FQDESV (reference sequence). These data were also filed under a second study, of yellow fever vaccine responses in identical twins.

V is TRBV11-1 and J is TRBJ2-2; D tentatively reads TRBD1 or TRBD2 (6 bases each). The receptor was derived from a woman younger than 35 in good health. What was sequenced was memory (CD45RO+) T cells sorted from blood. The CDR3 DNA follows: TGTGCCAGCCGGGGGACATATCGGGACACCGGGGAGCTGTTTTTT. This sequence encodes CASRGTYRDTGELFF.